This is a list of T cell receptor beta chains from one sample in a study of blood T cell repertoires in COVID-19. Sequencing was performed with immunoSEQ multiplex PCR; in TCRdb, only in-frame clones are kept and a portion is missing. This table has 55,000 to 70,000 clones, 80% to 85% appearing once. The sequenced sample consisted of peripheral blood. The origin of the receptors is a woman aged 80 or over with acute or convalescent COVID-19. CDR3s include the opening cysteine and the closing phenylalanine or tryptophan. Each record gives: J gene, D gene, clone size, V gene, CDR3 DNA, CDR3 protein. A D gene is named only where the DNA matches it firmly. Where a row states a size, it is once, few, many or the class of an expanded clone; other rows omit it.

>TRBJ1-2|NA|NA|TRBV6-5
TGTGCCAGCACCAGGGGCGGAACACGGGATGGCTACACCTTC
CASTRGGTRDGYTF
>TRBJ1-2|NA|few|TRBV5-5
TGTGCCAGCAGCTTGTCAGGGCAGAGATATGGCTACACCTTC
CASSLSGQRYGYTF
>TRBJ1-1|NA|NA|TRBV3-1/TRBV3-2
TGTGCCAGCAGCCAAGGTCCGGAGGGGACTGAAGCTTTCTTT
CASSQGPEGTEAFF
>TRBJ2-7|TRBD2|NA|TRBV11-1
TGTGCCAGCAGCCTCCTGCGGGGGGGGGCACGCGAGCAGTACTTC
CASSLLRGGAREQYF
>TRBJ2-3|TRBD2|NA|TRBV5-1
TGCGCCAGCAGCCTCCGACTAGCGGGGGGGCTAAAAGATACGCAGTATTTT
CASSLRLAGGLKDTQYF
>TRBJ2-1|TRBD1|NA|TRBV7-8
TGTGCCAGCAGCTTAGAGGGACAGGGGTACACGAATGAGCAGTTCTTC
CASSLEGQGYTNEQFF
>TRBJ2-7|NA|NA|TRBV2
TGTGCCAGCAGTCGGGGACTCGGCCGTCAAGAGCAGTACTTC
CASSRGLGRQEQYF
>TRBJ2-3|TRBD1|NA|TRBV11-2
TGTGCCAGCAGCTCCCAGGACAGGGGGCGAGATACGCAGTATTTT
CASSSQDRGRDTQYF
>TRBJ1-1|NA|NA|TRBV29-1
TGCAGCGCCAGTAGACAGAACACTGAAGCTTTCTTT
CSASRQNTEAFF
>TRBJ1-5|NA|NA|TRBV19
TGTGCCAGTCGGTCTGGGGGCCACAATCAGCCCCAGCATTTT
CASRSGGHNQPQHF
>TRBJ2-3|TRBD1|few|TRBV11-3
TGTGCCAGCAGCAAGCGACAGGGATTTACAGATACGCAGTATTTT
CASSKRQGFTDTQYF
>TRBJ1-2|NA|NA|TRBV9
TGTGCCAGCAGCCCGCCGACAGGTTCCTATGGCTACACCTTC
CASSPPTGSYGYTF
>TRBJ1-5|TRBD1|NA|TRBV30
TGTGCCTGGAGTGCGGGACAGGGAGGGCAGCCCCAGCATTTT
CAWSAGQGGQPQHF
>TRBJ1-6|NA|NA|TRBV5-1
TGCGCCAGCAGCTTGGCCCGGCAGGGAAATTCACCCCTCCACTTT
CASSLARQGNSPLHF
>TRBJ1-1|TRBD1|NA|TRBV6-1
TGTGCCAGCAGTGAATTGGGACAGGGATCCACTGAAGCTTTCTTT
CASSELGQGSTEAFF
>TRBJ1-5|NA|once|TRBV6-4
TGTGCCAGCAGTGACTCAGAAGGGGGCAATCAGCCCCAGCATTTT
CASSDSEGGNQPQHF
>TRBJ1-6|NA|NA|TRBV5-1
TGCGCCAGCAGCTTGGTGGCAGGGTCTTTGGATAATTCACCCCTCCACTTT
CASSLVAGSLDNSPLHF
>TRBJ2-6|TRBD1|NA|TRBV7-9
TGTGCCAGCAGCTTCGGGACAGCAGGGGCCAACGTCCTGACTTTC
CASSFGTAGANVLTF
>TRBJ1-2|NA|NA|TRBV5-4
TGTGCCAGCAGCAAAGAGACAGGACGGCTCGCTAACTATGGCTACACCTTC
CASSKETGRLANYGYTF
>TRBJ2-6|TRBD1|NA|TRBV15
TGTGCCACCAGCAGAGATCCCACAGGGGCGGGTGGGGCCAACGTCCTGACTTTC
CATSRDPTGAGGANVLTF
>TRBJ1-3|NA|once|TRBV4-1
TGCGCCAGCAGCCTCGCGTCGACAGACGGAAACACCATATATTTT
CASSLASTDGNTIYF
>TRBJ2-7|TRBD1|NA|TRBV9
TGTGCCAGCAGCCCCGGGACAGGGTTCTCCGAGCAGTACTTC
CASSPGTGFSEQYF
>TRBJ2-7|TRBD1|NA|TRBV6-5
TGTGCCAGCAGAAGGGACAGGGAAGACTACGAGCAGTACTTC
CASRRDREDYEQYF
>TRBJ1-5|NA|NA|TRBV28
TGTGCCAGCAGTTACCCCGGGGGGGGGATTAGCAATCAGCCCCAGCATTTT
CASSYPGGGISNQPQHF
>TRBJ2-7|NA|few|TRBV5-8
TGTGCCGGAGGGCGCGGGACAGTCTACGAGCAGTACTTC
CAGGRGTVYEQYF
>TRBJ1-3|TRBD1|NA|TRBV5-6
TGTGCCAGCAGAGAGACAGGGACTGGAAACACCATATATTTT
CASRETGTGNTIYF
>TRBJ1-1|TRBD1|NA|TRBV5-1
TGCGCCAGCAGTGCCCCGGGACAGAAGAACACTGAAGCTTTCTTT
CASSAPGQKNTEAFF
>TRBJ1-6|NA|NA|TRBV3-1/TRBV3-2
TGTGCCAGCAGCCAAGAGGACAGAAGGTCACCCCTCCACTTT
CASSQEDRRSPLHF
>TRBJ1-5|NA|NA|TRBV6-5
TGTGCCAGCAGTACAGGGTTATATAGCAATCAGCCCCAGCATTTT
CASSTGLYSNQPQHF
>TRBJ2-7|NA|NA|TRBV3-1/TRBV3-2
TGTGCCAGCAGCCAAGTAGGGACACGGCCAGGGAACGAGCAGTACTTC
CASSQVGTRPGNEQYF
>TRBJ1-2|TRBD1|few|TRBV6-5
TGTGCCAGCACTAGGGGACAGTCTAACTATGGCTACACCTTC
CASTRGQSNYGYTF
>TRBJ1-4|NA|NA|TRBV10-1
TGCGCCAGCAGTGAGTCTGCTCCGGGGACAACTAATGAAAAACTGTTTTTT
CASSESAPGTTNEKLFF
>TRBJ1-2|NA|NA|TRBV7-9
TGTGCCAGCAGCCTATCCGGGACAAATGGCTACACCTTC
CASSLSGTNGYTF
>TRBJ1-6|NA|NA|TRBV28
TGTGCCAGCAGCCCTTACAAATCGTGGAGGGGAGGAGGGGCCTATAATTCACCCCTCCACTTT
CASSPYKSWRGGGAYNSPLHF
>TRBJ1-2|NA|once|TRBV2
TGTGCCAGCAGTGAGGAGGGCTATGGCTACACCTTC
CASSEEGYGYTF
>TRBJ1-3|NA|NA|TRBV18
TGTGCCAGCTCACCAACATCACAGGGCAGAGGAAACACCATATATTTT
CASSPTSQGRGNTIYF
>TRBJ2-3|NA|once|TRBV15
TGTGCCACCAGCAGGCGGGCGGGTTTAGGGACAGATACGCAGTATTTT
CATSRRAGLGTDTQYF
>TRBJ1-5|TRBD1|NA|TRBV5-1
TGCGCCAGCAGCGCCGGACAGGGGCCCATCTCGCCCCAGCATTTT
CASSAGQGPISPQHF
>TRBJ1-6|TRBD1|NA|TRBV5-1
TGCGCCAGCAGGACAACAGGGGGGGAGAATTCACCCCTCCACTTT
CASRTTGGENSPLHF
>TRBJ2-7|NA|NA|TRBV15
TGTGCCACCAGCAGAGGAAGTTGGCCAGGGGCCAACTACGAGCAGTACTTC
CATSRGSWPGANYEQYF
>TRBJ2-6|NA|NA|TRBV6-2/TRBV6-3
TGTGCCAGCAGTGCAGTGACTCACTCTGGGGCCAACGTCCTGACTTTC
CASSAVTHSGANVLTF